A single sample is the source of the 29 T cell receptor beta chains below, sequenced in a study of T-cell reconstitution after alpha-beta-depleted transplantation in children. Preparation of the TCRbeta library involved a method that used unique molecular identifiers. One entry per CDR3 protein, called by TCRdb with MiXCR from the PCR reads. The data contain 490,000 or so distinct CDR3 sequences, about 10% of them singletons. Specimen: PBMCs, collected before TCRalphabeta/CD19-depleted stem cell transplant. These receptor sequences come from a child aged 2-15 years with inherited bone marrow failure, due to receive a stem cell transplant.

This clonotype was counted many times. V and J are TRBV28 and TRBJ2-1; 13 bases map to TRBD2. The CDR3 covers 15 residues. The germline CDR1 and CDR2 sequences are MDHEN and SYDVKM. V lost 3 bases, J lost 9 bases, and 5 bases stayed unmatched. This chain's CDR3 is CASSFPRLAGGEQFF. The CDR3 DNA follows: TGTGCCAGCAGTTTCCCTAGACTAGCGGGGGGTGAGCAGTTCTTC.

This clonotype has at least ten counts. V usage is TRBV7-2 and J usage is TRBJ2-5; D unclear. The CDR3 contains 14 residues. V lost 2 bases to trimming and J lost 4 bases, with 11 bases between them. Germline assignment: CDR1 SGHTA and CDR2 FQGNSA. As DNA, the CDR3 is TGTGCCAGCAGCTTAATTACAGCTTCAGAGACCCAGTACTTC. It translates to CASSLITASETQYF.

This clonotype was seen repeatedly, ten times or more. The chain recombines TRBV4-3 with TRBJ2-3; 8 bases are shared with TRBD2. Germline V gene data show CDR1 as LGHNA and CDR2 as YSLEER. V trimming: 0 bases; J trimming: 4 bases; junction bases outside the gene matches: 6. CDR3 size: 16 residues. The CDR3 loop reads CASSQDLSGSADTQYF. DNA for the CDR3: TGCGCCAGCAGCCAAGATTTGAGCGGGAGCGCAGATACGCAGTATTTT.

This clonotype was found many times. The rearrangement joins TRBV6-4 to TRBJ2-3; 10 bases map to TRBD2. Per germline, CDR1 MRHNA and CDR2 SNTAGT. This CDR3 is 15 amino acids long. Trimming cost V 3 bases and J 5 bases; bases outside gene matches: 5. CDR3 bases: TGTGCCAGCAGTGAAGCGGGAGGGCCTATAGATACGCAGTATTTT. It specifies CASSEAGGPIDTQYF.

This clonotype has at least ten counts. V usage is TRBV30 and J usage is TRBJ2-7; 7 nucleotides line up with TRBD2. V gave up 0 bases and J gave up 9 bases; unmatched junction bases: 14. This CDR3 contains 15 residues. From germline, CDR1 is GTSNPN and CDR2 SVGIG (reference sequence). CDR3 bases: TGTGCCTGGAGTGTGCCCGGGAGGCCCTCTACGGGGCAGTACTTC. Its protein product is CAWSVPGRPSTGQYF. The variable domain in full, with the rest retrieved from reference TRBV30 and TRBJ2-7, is SQTIHQWPATLVQPVGSPLSLECTVEGTSNPNLYWYRQAAGRGLQLLFYSVGIGQISSEVPQNLSASRPQDRQFILSSKKLLLSDSGFYLCAWSVPGRPSTGQYFGPGTRLTVT.

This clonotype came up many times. The CDR3 region is CSARFPHRESFWNTEAFF. Here the CDR3 DNA reads TGCAGTGCTAGATTCCCCCACAGGGAGTCGTTTTGGAACACTGAAGCTTTCTTT. The V call is TRBV20-1, the J call TRBJ1-1; D perhaps matches TRBD1 (6 bases). The V and J ends lost 2 bases and 1 base respectively, with 23 bases between them. The CDR3 spans 18 residues. The germline V gene encodes CDR1 DFQATT and CDR2 SNEGSKA (reference sequence).

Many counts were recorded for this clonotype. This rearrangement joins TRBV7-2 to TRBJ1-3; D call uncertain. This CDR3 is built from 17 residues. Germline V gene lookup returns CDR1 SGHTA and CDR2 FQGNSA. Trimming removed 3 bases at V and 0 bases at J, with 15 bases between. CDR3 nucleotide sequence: TGTGCCAGCAGCTTTGGTGGAATGATTATCTCTGGAAACACCATATATTTT. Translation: CASSFGGMIISGNTIYF.

The DNA for the CDR3 is TGTGCCAGCGGGGCTGGGCCCCAGCATTTT. This sequence encodes CASGAGPQHF. The chain is built from TRBV2 and TRBJ1-5; D may be TRBD1 (5 bases). Between the trimmed V and J ends, which lost 8 bases and 9 bases, there was a span of 8 bases. This CDR3 is 10 amino acids long. The V gene's germline CDR1 is SNHLY and CDR2 FYNNEI.

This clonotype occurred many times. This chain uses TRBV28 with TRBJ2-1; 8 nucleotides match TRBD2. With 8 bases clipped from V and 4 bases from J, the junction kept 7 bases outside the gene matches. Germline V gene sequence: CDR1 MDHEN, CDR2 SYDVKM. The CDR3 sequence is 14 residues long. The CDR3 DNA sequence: TGTGCCAGCCGTAGCGGGATCGTTTACAATGAGCAGTTCTTC. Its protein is CASRSGIVYNEQFF. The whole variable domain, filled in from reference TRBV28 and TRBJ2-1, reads DVKVTQSSRYLVKRTGEKVFLECVQDMDHENMFWYRQDPGLGLRLIYFSYDVKMKEKGDIPEGYSVSREKKERFSLILESASTNQTSMYLCASRSGIVYNEQFFGPGTRLTVL.

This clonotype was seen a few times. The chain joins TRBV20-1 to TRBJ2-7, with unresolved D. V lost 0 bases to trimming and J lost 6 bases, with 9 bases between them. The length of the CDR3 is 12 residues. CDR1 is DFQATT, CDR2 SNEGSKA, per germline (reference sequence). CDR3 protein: CSARDRRAEQYF. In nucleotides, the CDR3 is TGCAGTGCTAGAGATCGAAGGGCCGAGCAGTACTTC.

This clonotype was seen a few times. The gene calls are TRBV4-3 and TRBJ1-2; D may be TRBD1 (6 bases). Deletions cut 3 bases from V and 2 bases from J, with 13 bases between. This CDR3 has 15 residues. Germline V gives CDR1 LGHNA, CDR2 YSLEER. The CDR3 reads CASSQYETGNYGYTF. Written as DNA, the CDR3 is TGCGCCAGCAGCCAGTACGAAACAGGGAACTATGGCTACACCTTC.

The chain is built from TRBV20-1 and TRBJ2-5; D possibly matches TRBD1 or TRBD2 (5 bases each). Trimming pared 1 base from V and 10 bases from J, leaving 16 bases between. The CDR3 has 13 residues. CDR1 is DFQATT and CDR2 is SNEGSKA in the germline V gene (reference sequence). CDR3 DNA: TGCAGTGCTAGAGGTCTACAGGAGGTAGGCCAGTACTTC. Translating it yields CSARGLQEVGQYF.

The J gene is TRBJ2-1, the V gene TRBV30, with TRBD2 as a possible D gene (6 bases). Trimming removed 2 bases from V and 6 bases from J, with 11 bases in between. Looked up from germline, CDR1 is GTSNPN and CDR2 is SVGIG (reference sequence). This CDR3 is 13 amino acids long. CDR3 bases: TGTGCCTGGAGTTTGCGACTAGGCAATGAGCAGTTCTTC. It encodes CAWSLRLGNEQFF.

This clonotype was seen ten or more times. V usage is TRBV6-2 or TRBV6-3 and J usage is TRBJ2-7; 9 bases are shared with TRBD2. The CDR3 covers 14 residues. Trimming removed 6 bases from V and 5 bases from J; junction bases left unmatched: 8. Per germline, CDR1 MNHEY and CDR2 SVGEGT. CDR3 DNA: TGTGCCAGCAGCCTTAGCGGGAGTCCCAACGAGCAGTACTTC. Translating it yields CASSLSGSPNEQYF.

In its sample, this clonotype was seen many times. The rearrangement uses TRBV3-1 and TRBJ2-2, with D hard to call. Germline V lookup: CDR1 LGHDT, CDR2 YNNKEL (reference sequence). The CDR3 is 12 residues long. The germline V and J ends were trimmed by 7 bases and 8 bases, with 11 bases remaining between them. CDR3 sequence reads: CASISNPGELFF. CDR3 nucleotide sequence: TGTGCCAGCATCTCAAACCCGGGGGAGCTGTTTTTT.

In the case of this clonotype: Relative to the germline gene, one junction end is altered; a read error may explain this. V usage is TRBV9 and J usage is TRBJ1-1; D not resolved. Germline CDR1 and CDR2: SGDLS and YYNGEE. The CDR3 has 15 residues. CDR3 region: CASSVIRAENAEAFF. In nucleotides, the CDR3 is TGTGCCAGCAGCGTCATCCGGGCCGAGAACGCTGAAGCTTTCTTT.

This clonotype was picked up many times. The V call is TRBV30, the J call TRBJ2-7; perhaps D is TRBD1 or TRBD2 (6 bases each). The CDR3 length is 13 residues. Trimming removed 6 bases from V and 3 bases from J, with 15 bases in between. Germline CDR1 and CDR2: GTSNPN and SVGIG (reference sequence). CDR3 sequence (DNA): TGTGCCTGCCGGGGGCAGGGAAACTACGAGCAGTACTTC. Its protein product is CACRGQGNYEQYF.

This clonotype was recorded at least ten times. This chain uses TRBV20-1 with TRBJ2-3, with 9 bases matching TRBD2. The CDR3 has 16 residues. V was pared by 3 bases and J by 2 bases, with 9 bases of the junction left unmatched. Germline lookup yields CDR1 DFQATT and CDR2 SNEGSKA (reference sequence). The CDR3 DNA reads TGCAGTGCTAGTGGGGCTAGCGGGACCAACACAGATACGCAGTATTTT. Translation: CSASGASGTNTDTQYF.

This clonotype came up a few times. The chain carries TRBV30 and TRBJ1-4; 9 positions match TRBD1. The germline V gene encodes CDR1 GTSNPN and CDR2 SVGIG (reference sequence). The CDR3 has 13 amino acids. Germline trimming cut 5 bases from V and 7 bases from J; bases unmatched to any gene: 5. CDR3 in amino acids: CAWGQGIAEKLFF. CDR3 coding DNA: TGTGCCTGGGGACAGGGGATTGCTGAAAAACTGTTTTTT. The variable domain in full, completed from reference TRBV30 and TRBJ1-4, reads SQTIHQWPATLVQPVGSPLSLECTVEGTSNPNLYWYRQAAGRGLQLLFYSVGIGQISSEVPQNLSASRPQDRQFILSSKKLLLSDSGFYLCAWGQGIAEKLFFGSGTQLSVL.

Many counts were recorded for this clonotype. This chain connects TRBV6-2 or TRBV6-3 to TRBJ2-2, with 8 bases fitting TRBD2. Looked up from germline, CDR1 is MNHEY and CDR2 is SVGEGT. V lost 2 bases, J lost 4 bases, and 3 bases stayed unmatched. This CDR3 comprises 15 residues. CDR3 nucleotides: TGTGCCAGCAGTTACGCGGGAGGAGGCACCGGGGAGCTGTTTTTT. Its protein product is CASSYAGGGTGELFF.

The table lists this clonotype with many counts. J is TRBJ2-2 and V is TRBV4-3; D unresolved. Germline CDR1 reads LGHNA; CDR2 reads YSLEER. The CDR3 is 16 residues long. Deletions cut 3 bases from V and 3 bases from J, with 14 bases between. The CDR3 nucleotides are TGCGCCAGCAGCCATCCTGTGGGGTGGGACACCGGGGAGCTGTTTTTT. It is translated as CASSHPVGWDTGELFF.

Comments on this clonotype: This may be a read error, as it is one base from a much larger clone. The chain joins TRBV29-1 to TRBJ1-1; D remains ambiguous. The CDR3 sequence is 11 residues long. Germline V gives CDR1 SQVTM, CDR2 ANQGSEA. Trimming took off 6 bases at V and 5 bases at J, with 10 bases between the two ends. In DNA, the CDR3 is TGCAGCGTAGTTATCATGACTGAAGCTTTCTTT. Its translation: CSVVIMTEAFF.

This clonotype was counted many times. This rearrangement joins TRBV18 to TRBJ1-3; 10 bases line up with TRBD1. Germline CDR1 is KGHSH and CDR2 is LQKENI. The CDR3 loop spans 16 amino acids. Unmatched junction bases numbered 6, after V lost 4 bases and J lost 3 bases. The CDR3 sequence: CASSQRQGASGNTIYF. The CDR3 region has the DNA TGTGCCAGCTCACAGCGACAGGGGGCAAGTGGAAACACCATATATTTT.

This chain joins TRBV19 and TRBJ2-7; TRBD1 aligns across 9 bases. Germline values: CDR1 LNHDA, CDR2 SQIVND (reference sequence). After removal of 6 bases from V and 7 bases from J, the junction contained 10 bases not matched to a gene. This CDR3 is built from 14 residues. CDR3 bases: TGTGCCAGTAGAAGGACAGGGGTGGCACGGGAGCAGTACTTC. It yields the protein CASRRTGVAREQYF.

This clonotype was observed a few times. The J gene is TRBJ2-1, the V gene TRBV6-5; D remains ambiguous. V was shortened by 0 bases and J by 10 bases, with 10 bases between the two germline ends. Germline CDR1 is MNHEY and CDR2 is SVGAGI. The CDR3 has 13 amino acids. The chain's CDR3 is CASSYSGGTEQFF. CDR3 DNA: TGTGCCAGCAGTTACTCAGGTGGAACCGAGCAGTTCTTC.

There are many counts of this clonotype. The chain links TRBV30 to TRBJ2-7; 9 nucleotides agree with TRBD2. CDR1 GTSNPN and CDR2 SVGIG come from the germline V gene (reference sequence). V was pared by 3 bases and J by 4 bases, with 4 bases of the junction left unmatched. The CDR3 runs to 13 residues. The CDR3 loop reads CAWSPGLAYEQYF. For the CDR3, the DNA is TGTGCCTGGAGCCCGGGACTAGCATACGAGCAGTACTTC.

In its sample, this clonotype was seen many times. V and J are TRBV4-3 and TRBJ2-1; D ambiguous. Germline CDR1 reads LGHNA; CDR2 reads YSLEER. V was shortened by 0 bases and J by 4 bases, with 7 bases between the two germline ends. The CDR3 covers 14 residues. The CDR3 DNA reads TGCGCCAGCAGCCAAGATACAGTATACAATGAGCAGTTCTTC. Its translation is CASSQDTVYNEQFF.

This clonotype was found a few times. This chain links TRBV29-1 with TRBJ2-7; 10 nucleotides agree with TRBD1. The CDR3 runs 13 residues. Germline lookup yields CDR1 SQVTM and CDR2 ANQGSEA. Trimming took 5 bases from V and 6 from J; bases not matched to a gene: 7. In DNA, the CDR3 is TGCAGCGTTTATCGACAGGGGGCTATCGAGCAGTACTTC. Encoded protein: CSVYRQGAIEQYF.

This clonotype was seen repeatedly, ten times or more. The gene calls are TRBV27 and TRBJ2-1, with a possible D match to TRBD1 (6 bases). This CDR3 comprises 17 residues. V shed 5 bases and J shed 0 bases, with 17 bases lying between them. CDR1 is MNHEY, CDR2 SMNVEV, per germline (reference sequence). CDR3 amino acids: CASSRIWTVSSYNEQFF. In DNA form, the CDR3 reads TGTGCCAGCAGTAGAATATGGACAGTCAGCTCCTACAATGAGCAGTTCTTC.